The clone carrying this TCR beta chain was observed a handful of times. The germline gives CDR1 SGHRS, CDR2 YFSETQ. CDR3 length equals 15 residues. Trimming pared 6 bases from V and 4 bases from J, leaving 17 bases between. The data were taken from a study of T-cell reconstitution after alpha-beta-depleted transplantation in children. A library of TCRbeta sequences, prepared with unique molecular identifiers, was generated. TCRdb recomputed calls from the PCR reads with MiXCR, one row per CDR3 protein. The repertoire holds hundreds of thousands of distinct CDR3 sequences, approximately 9.5% seen once, with approximately 5.9% in the top ten.

The receptor comes from a human donor who donated a stem cell graft to a child with acute lymphoblastic leukemia. The V call is TRBV5-1, the J call TRBJ1-5; D is undetermined. The sample consisted of PBMCs from the stem cell graft donor, taken from the stem cell graft. The CDR3 region is CASTSFLTGNQPQHF. The DNA for the CDR3 is TGCGCCAGCACTTCCTTCTTGACCGGAAATCAGCCCCAGCATTTT.